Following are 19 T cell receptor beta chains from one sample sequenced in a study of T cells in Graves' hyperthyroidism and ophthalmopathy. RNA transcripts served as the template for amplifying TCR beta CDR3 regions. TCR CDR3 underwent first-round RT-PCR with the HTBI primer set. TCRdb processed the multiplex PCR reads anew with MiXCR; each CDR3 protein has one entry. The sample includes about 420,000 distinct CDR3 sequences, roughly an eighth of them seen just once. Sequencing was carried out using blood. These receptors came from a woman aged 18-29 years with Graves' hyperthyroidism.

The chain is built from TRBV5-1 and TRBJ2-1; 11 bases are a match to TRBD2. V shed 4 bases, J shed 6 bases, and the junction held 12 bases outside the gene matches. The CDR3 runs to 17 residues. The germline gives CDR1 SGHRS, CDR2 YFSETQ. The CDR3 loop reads CASSEQVAGGHRNEQFF. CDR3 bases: TGCGCCAGCAGCGAACAGGTAGCGGGAGGGCATCGCAATGAGCAGTTCTTC.

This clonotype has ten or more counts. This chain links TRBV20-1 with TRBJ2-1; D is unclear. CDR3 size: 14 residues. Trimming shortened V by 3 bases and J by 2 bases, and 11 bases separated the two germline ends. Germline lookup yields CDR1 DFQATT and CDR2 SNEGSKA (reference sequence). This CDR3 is CSASVGEAYNEQFF. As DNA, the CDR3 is TGCAGTGCTAGTGTAGGCGAGGCCTACAATGAGCAGTTCTTC.

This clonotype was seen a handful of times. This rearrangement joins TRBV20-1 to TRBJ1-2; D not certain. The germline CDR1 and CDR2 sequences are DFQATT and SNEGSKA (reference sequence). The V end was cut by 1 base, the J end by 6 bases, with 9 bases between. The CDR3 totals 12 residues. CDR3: CSARGTADGYTF. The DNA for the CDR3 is TGCAGTGCTAGAGGGACGGCAGATGGCTACACCTTC.

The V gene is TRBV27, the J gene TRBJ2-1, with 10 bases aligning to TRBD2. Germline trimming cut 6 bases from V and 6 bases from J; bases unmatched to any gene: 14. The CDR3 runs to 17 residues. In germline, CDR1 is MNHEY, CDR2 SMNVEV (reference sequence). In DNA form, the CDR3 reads TGTGCCAGCAGCCGAGCGGGGGGGGGCTCATCGGGCAATGAGCAGTTCTTC. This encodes CASSRAGGGSSGNEQFF.

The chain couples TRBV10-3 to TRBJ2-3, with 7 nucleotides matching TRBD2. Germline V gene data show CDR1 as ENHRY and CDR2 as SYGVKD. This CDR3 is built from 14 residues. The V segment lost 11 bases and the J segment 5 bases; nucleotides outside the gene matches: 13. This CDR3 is CASHGAGAIDTQYF. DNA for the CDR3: TGTGCCTCCCACGGGGCGGGAGCGATAGATACGCAGTATTTT.

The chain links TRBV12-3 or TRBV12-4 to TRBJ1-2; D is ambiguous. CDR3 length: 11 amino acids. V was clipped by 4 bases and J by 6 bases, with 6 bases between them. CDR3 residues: CASSYLNGYTF. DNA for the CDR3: TGTGCCAGCAGTTACTTGAATGGCTACACCTTC.

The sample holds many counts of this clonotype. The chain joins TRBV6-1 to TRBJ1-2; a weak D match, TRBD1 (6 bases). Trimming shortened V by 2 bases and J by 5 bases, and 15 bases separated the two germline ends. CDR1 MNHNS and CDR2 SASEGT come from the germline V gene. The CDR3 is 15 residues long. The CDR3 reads CASSEFGGRTYGYTF. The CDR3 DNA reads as TGTGCCAGCAGTGAATTCGGGGGGCGAACGTATGGCTACACCTTC.

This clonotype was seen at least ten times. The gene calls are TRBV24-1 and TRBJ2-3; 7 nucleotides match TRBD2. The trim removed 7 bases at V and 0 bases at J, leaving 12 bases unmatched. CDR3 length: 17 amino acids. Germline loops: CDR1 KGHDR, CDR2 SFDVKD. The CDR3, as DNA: TGTGCCACCAGGGGCTACCCTAGCGGAGGGAGCACAGATACGCAGTATTTT. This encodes CATRGYPSGGSTDTQYF.

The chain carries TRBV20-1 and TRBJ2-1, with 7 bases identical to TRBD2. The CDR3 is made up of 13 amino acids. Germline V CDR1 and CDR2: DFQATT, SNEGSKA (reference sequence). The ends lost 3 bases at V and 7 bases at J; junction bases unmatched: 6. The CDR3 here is CSASGGSKNEQFF. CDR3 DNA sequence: TGCAGTGCTAGCGGCGGGAGTAAGAATGAGCAGTTCTTC.

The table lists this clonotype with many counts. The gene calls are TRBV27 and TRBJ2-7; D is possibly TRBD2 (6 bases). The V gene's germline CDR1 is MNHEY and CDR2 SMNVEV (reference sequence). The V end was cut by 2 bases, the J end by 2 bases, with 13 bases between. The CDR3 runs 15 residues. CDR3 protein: CASSLALGSAYEQYF. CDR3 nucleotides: TGTGCCAGCAGTTTAGCCCTCGGGAGCGCCTACGAGCAGTACTTC.

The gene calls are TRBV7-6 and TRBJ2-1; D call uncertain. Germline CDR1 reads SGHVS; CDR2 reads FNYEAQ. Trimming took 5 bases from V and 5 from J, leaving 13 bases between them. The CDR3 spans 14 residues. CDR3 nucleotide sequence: TGTGCCAGCAGCCGACTTACATGGGACAATGAGCAGTTCTTC. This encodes CASSRLTWDNEQFF.

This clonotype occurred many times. As DNA, the CDR3 is TGTGCCAGCAGTTCAAGTTCCAATCAGCCCCAGCATTTT. Translating it yields CASSSSSNQPQHF. This chain connects TRBV6-1 to TRBJ1-5; D remains unclear. The germline V and J ends were trimmed by 5 bases and 3 bases, with 8 bases remaining between them. The CDR3 spans 13 residues. The germline V gene has CDR1 MNHNS and CDR2 SASEGT.

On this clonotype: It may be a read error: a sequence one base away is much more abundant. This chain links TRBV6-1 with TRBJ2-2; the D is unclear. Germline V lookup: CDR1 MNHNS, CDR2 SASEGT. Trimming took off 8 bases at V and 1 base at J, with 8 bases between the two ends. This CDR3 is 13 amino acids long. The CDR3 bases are TGTGCCAGCGCAAGGATGAACACCGGGGAGCTGTTTTTT. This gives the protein CASARMNTGELFF.

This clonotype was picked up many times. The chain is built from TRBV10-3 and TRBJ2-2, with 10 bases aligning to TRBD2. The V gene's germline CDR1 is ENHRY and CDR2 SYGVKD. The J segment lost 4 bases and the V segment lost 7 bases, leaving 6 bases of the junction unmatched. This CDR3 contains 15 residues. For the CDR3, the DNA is TGTGCCATCACCCGGACTAGCGGAGCCACCGGGGAGCTGTTTTTT. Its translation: CAITRTSGATGELFF.

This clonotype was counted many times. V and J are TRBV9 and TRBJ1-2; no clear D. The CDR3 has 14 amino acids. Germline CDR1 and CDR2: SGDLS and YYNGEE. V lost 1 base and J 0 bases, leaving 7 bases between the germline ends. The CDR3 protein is CASSVQASNYGYTF. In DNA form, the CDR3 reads TGTGCCAGCAGCGTACAAGCTTCTAACTATGGCTACACCTTC.

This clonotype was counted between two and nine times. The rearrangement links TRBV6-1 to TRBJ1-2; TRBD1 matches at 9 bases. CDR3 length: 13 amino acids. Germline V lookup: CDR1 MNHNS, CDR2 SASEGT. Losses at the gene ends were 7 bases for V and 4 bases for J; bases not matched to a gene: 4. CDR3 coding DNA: TGTGCCAGCACGGGGGACAGGGCCTATGGCTACACCTTC. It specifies CASTGDRAYGYTF.

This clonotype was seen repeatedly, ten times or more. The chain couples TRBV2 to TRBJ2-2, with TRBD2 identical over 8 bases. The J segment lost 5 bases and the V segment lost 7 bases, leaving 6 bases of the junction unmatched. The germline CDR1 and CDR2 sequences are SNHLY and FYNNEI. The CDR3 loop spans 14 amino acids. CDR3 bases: TGTGCCAGCAAAAAAGCGGGAGAAACCGGGGAGCTGTTTTTT. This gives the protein CASKKAGETGELFF.

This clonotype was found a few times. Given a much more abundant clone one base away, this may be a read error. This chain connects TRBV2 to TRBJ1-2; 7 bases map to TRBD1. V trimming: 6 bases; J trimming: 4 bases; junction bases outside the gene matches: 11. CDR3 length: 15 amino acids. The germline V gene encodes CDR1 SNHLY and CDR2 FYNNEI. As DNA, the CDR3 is TGTGCCAGCAGCAGGGACAGTGGAAGGGTCTATGGCTACACCTTC. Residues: CASSRDSGRVYGYTF.

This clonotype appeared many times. The CDR3 spells CASSLDQPQHF. Written as DNA, the CDR3 is TGTGCCAGCAGTTTAGATCAGCCCCAGCATTTT. The rearrangement uses TRBV12-3 or TRBV12-4 and TRBJ1-5, with D unclear. The CDR3 runs 11 residues. Trimming removed 1 base from V and 5 bases from J, with 0 bases in between.